The source of this T cell receptor beta chain is a study of vaccination and CD4 T cells after COVID-19. This clonotype appeared once. Its antigen is not identified. The sample's treatment: roughly 11-day PBMC culture with coronavirus spike peptide pools or control peptides (ViraFEST assay). For ViraFEST, peptide pools expanded antigen-specific T cells, after which the TCRs were sequenced. The Oncomine TCR Beta short-read assay was applied to DNA of cultured CD4+ T cells. TCRdb passed the PCR reads through MiXCR, listing each CDR3 protein once. The profile shows roughly 16,000 distinct CDR3 sequences, about 48% of them singletons. V lost 0 bases and J lost 2, with 14 bases in between. The CDR3 covers 15 residues. Germline V gene data show CDR1 as DFQATT and CDR2 as SNEGSKA (reference sequence).

The chain uses TRBV20-1 and TRBJ2-7, with D possibly called TRBD1 or TRBD2 (5 bases each). What was sequenced was CD4+ T cells from blood, cultured in vitro. The TCR originated in a human donor who had recovered from COVID-19. The CDR3 nucleotides read TGCAGTGCTAGAGATTCCGGGGCCCGAACCTACGAGCAGTACTTC. Protein product: CSARDSGARTYEQYF.